The 12 T cell receptor beta chains reported below all come from one sample, sequenced in a study of CD8 T cells in ankylosing spondylitis. TCRdb reprocessed the 5' RACE reads via MiXCR and lists one record per CDR3 protein. This table holds around 130,000 distinct CDR3 sequences, about 6.5% found once. Sequencing was done on a sample of blood, either unsorted or a sorted T cell fraction (not recorded which). These receptors all come from a male donor with ankylosing spondylitis or in good health (not recorded which).

This clonotype showed up many times. V and J are TRBV28 and TRBJ1-1; 7 bases map to TRBD1. Per the germline V gene, CDR1 is MDHEN and CDR2 is SYDVKM. The trim removed 5 bases at V and 9 bases at J, leaving 6 bases unmatched. The CDR3 has 12 amino acids. CDR3 in DNA: TGTGCCAGCAGTCCCCCGGACAGGCAAGCTTTCTTT. Its translation: CASSPPDRQAFF.

This clonotype was seen at least ten times. The chain couples TRBV5-1 to TRBJ2-7; D is perhaps TRBD1 (6 bases). Trimming stripped 4 bases from V and 4 bases from J, with 15 bases between. Germline-derived CDR1 and CDR2 are SGHRS and YFSETQ. The CDR3 consists of 14 residues. CDR3 sequence reads: CASSPPGQTYEQYF. The CDR3 DNA reads TGCGCCAGCAGCCCCCCCGGACAGACGTACGAGCAGTACTTC.

The sample holds many counts of this clonotype. This chain uses TRBV18 with TRBJ1-1; no clear D gene. V was cut by 0 bases and J by 3 bases, with 8 bases left in between. The V gene's germline CDR1 is KGHSH and CDR2 LQKENI. The CDR3 runs to 14 residues. For the CDR3, the DNA is TGTGCCAGCTCACCACCCGGGTTGGACACTGAAGCTTTCTTT. Its translation is CASSPPGLDTEAFF.

This clonotype was seen at least ten times. The chain combines TRBV12-3 or TRBV12-4 with TRBJ2-7, with D possibly TRBD1 on 5 matching bases. Trimming took 5 bases from V and 6 from J, leaving 20 bases between them. The CDR3 sequence is 15 residues long. CDR3 coding DNA: TGTGCCAGCAGTCCTTCGACAGCGAGGTTAAGCGAGCAGTACTTC. Residues: CASSPSTARLSEQYF.

This clonotype was detected many times. The chain combines TRBV7-3 with TRBJ1-1, with a tentative D call TRBD1 (6 bases). CDR1 SGHTA and CDR2 FQGTGA come from the germline V gene. The V end lost 4 bases, the J end lost 7 bases, and 13 bases lay between the germline ends. CDR3 length: 13 residues. The DNA for the CDR3 is TGTGCCAGCAGCTCACAGGGAGGGGTTGAAGCTTTCTTT. Translation gives CASSSQGGVEAFF.

This clonotype has ten or more counts. The V call is TRBV5-1, the J call TRBJ1-2; weak D call: TRBD1 (5 bases). The CDR3 is made up of 13 amino acids. Germline assignment: CDR1 SGHRS and CDR2 YFSETQ. Trimming left V 6 bases short and J 0 bases short, with 9 bases between. Here the CDR3 reads CASTEQANYGYTF. CDR3 sequence (DNA): TGCGCCAGCACTGAACAGGCTAACTATGGCTACACCTTC.

This chain links TRBV4-2 with TRBJ2-2; D not resolved. The CDR3 is 14 residues long. Germline V lookup: CDR1 LGHNA, CDR2 YNFKEQ. V lost 3 bases and J 7 bases, leaving 12 bases between the germline ends. As DNA, the CDR3 is TGTGCCAGCAGCCAGGGCATCCTCGGCGGGGAGCTGTTTTTT. It translates to CASSQGILGGELFF.

This clonotype showed up many times. This chain connects TRBV18 to TRBJ2-7; 7 bases agree with TRBD2. V gave up 2 bases and J gave up 1 base; unmatched junction bases: 8. The V gene's germline CDR1 is KGHSH and CDR2 LQKENI. This CDR3 is built from 16 residues. CDR3 sequence: CASSPGRDLLSYEQYF. As DNA, the CDR3 is TGTGCCAGCTCACCAGGGAGGGACTTGCTTTCCTACGAGCAGTACTTC.

In its sample, this clonotype was seen many times. This chain links TRBV5-1 with TRBJ2-7, with TRBD1 matching 7 bases. This CDR3 region has 14 residues. V lost 0 bases to trimming and J lost 7 bases; unmatched junction nucleotides: 7. Germline V gives CDR1 SGHRS, CDR2 YFSETQ. CDR3 sequence reads: CASSLGGTGVEQYF. Written as DNA, the CDR3 is TGCGCCAGCAGCTTGGGGGGAACAGGGGTAGAGCAGTACTTC.

This clonotype was seen at least ten times. The J gene is TRBJ2-3, the V gene TRBV4-1, with D perhaps assigned TRBD1 or TRBD2 (7 bases each). V was cut by 1 base and J by 7 bases, with 18 bases left in between. The CDR3 has 16 residues. Germline V CDR1 and CDR2: MGHRA, YSYEKL. CDR3 nucleotide sequence: TGCGCCAGCAGCCAAGGACAGGGAGGGCCGGGAAATACGCAGTATTTT. Translated, it gives CASSQGQGGPGNTQYF.

Many counts were recorded for this clonotype. The chain links TRBV30 to TRBJ2-1; 7 bases agree with TRBD2. The junction had 7 bases not matched to a gene; V was cut back by 4 bases and J by 10 bases. CDR3 length equals 12 residues. CDR1 and CDR2 from the germline V gene are GTSNPN and SVGIG (reference sequence). The CDR3 DNA follows: TGTGCCTGGACTAGCGGACCCCGGGAGCAGTTCTTC. Translated, it gives CAWTSGPREQFF.

This clonotype was counted many times. This sequence joins TRBV18 and TRBJ1-1; D remains ambiguous. The CDR3 covers 12 residues. Germline CDR1 and CDR2: KGHSH and LQKENI. V shed 2 bases and J shed 6 bases, with 7 bases lying between them. For the CDR3, the DNA is TGTGCCAGCTCACCAGGGGAAGCTGAAGCTTTCTTT. Translated: CASSPGEAEAFF.